This passage covers 10 T cell receptor beta chains from one sample sequenced in a study of tumor-infiltrating lymphocytes in primary liver carcinoma (dated by TCRdb to 2015 to 2018). Blood RNA was extracted from unsorted whole blood with TRIzol reagent; germline DNA came from the DNeasy Blood & Tissue kit. TCRdb records Illumina HiSeq 2500 as the sequencer. A constant-region primer and ProtoScript II reverse transcriptase were used to reverse-transcribe TCRbeta-specific cDNA from about 500 ng total RNA. Construction of the TCRbeta libraries relied on three nested rounds of multiplex PCR, following a slightly modified ARM-PCR procedure. Each of the first two PCR rounds ran for 10 cycles and used multiplex TRBV1-TRBV30 forward primers together with a Cbeta reverse primer. In TCRdb, the public reads were trimmed at Q25 with fastp and aligned with MiXCR, with productive beta chains retained. Entries that share a CDR3 protein sequence are merged under the most common genes and DNA. The sample data list 300,000 to 400,000 distinct CDR3 sequences, and 65% of these were observed just once. The top ten hold about 6% of the sample.

The sample comprised peripheral blood. Receptors were obtained from a man between 40 and 49 years old with primary liver carcinoma and hepatitis B virus infection.

Notes on this clonotype: This could be a read error, since a much larger clone is one nucleotide away. This chain joins TRBV6-6 and TRBJ1-2, with 7 bases identical to TRBD1. Germline lookup yields CDR1 MNHNY and CDR2 SVGAGI (reference sequence). The CDR3 contains 14 residues. V was clipped by 5 bases and J by 5 bases; unmatched bases: 8. The CDR3 is CASSNTGDLYGYTF. CDR3 DNA sequence: TGTGCCAGCAGTAATACAGGGGACCTGTATGGCTACACCTTC.

This clonotype was seen only a few times. This chain joins TRBV7-8 and TRBJ2-7, with 7 bases aligning to TRBD1. This CDR3 has 15 amino acids. Germline V gene data show CDR1 as SGHVS and CDR2 as FQNEAQ. After removal of 3 bases from V and 2 bases from J, the junction contained 7 bases not matched to a gene. CDR3 protein: CASSFFTGDTYEQYF. In DNA form, the CDR3 reads TGTGCCAGCAGCTTCTTCACAGGGGATACCTACGAGCAGTACTTC.

The CDR3 bases are TGTGCCAGCACCTTGATGGGGCTCGGTGAAAAACTGTTTTTT. Amino acid sequence: CASTLMGLGEKLFF. The chain links TRBV12-3 or TRBV12-4 to TRBJ1-4, with D tentatively TRBD1 (5 bases). The CDR3 sequence is 14 residues long. Trimming took 7 bases from V and 7 from J, leaving 16 bases between them.

This clonotype showed up just a few times. The chain employs TRBV5-4 and TRBJ2-4; D is perhaps TRBD2 (5 bases). Germline CDR1 is SGHNT and CDR2 is YYREEE (reference sequence). This CDR3 contains 14 residues. Deletions cut 4 bases from V and 7 bases from J, with 15 bases between. The CDR3: CASSGLEEENIQYF. Here the CDR3 DNA reads TGTGCCAGCAGCGGCTTGGAGGAAGAGAACATTCAGTACTTC.

This clonotype showed up many times. The rearrangement joins TRBV29-1 to TRBJ2-7, with D possibly TRBD2 on 6 matching bases. CDR1 is SQVTM, CDR2 ANQGSEA, per germline. CDR3 length equals 14 residues. Between the trimmed V and J ends, which lost 6 bases and 0 bases, there was a span of 15 bases. The CDR3 reads CSVYFGTVSYEQYF. The DNA of the CDR3 is TGCAGCGTCTACTTCGGGACTGTCTCCTACGAGCAGTACTTC.

Of note for this clonotype: A read error may explain this, as a much larger clone is one base away. Here the CDR3 omits its conserved ending phenylalanine or tryptophan, so a read error is the likely source. CDR3 coding DNA: TGTGCCAGCAGCCTGGGCGGGACTAGCGACTACAATGAGCAGTTCGTC. It is translated as CASSLGGTSDYNEQFV. This sequence joins TRBV4-2 and TRBJ2-1; 10 bases align to TRBD2. CDR1 is LGHNA and CDR2 is YNFKEQ in the germline V gene. This CDR3 region has 16 residues. The V gene end was trimmed by 4 bases and the J gene end by 3 bases; junction bases not matched to a gene: 6.

Comment on this clonotype: A read error may produce the germline difference seen at one junction end. The genes are TRBV11-2 and TRBJ1-2; 7 bases are shared with TRBD1. Germline V gene sequence: CDR1 SGHAT, CDR2 FQNNGV. This CDR3 region has 12 residues. The CDR3: CANSPTGDGHTF. The CDR3 region has the DNA TGTGCCAACAGCCCTACAGGGGATGGCCACACCTTC.

A note on this clonotype: The germline gene is not matched at one end of the junction; a read error may be the cause. This chain links TRBV11-2 with TRBJ2-3, with no clear D. The germline V gene has CDR1 SGHAT and CDR2 FQNNGV. This CDR3 contains 16 residues. CDR3 in DNA: TGTACCAGCAGCTTAGACCTTCTAGTGGGAACTGATACGCAGTATTTT. Protein sequence: CTSSLDLLVGTDTQYF.

Concerning this clonotype itself: A junction boundary mismatches the germline segment, possibly from a read error. The chain carries TRBV4-2 and TRBJ1-4; weak D call: TRBD1 (5 bases). The germline V gene has CDR1 LGHNA and CDR2 YNFKEQ. The CDR3 has 14 amino acids. The CDR3 DNA reads TGTGTCAGCAGCCCCCGGGACGGGAATGAAAAACTGTTTTTT. This sequence encodes CVSSPRDGNEKLFF.

This clonotype was picked up many times. The rearrangement links TRBV5-4 to TRBJ1-1; D is unresolved. CDR1 is SGHNT and CDR2 is YYREEE in the germline V gene (reference sequence). The V end lost 4 bases, the J end lost 6 bases, and 19 bases lay between the germline ends. The CDR3 is 15 amino acids. As DNA, the CDR3 is TGTGCCAGCAGCAGTGGGCCCATTGGAGGAGCTGAAGCTTTCTTT. Translating gives CASSSGPIGGAEAFF.